The 22 T cell receptor beta chains below all came from one sample that was sequenced in a study of type 1 regulatory T cells. TCRdb reprocessed the reads via MiXCR and lists one record per CDR3 protein. The table records about 62,000 distinct CDR3 sequences, 62% of them present only once. No antigens are known for them. Sequencing was done on a sample of cultured non-Tr1 T cells, either the whole culture or a sorted T cell fraction (not recorded which). The receptors stem from a human donor in good health.

J is TRBJ2-3 and V is TRBV15; D is unclear. The length of the CDR3 is 16 residues. Germline V lookup: CDR1 LNHNV, CDR2 YYDKDF (reference sequence). Trimming pared 2 bases from V and 4 bases from J, leaving 16 bases between. CDR3 loop: CATSRRRGVSPDTQYF. In DNA, the CDR3 is TGTGCCACCAGCAGAAGACGTGGGGTTTCCCCAGATACGCAGTATTTT.

This rearrangement joins TRBV20-1 to TRBJ2-7; D is possibly TRBD1 (5 bases). The V gene lost 6 bases and the J gene lost 7 bases, with 22 bases spanning the gap. This CDR3 contains 14 residues. From germline, CDR1 is DFQATT and CDR2 SNEGSKA (reference sequence). For the CDR3, the DNA is TGCAGTGCAAATACTAATGGGGCGACATGGGAGCAGTACTTC. It encodes CSANTNGATWEQYF.

The chain uses TRBV7-2 and TRBJ2-3; D not certain. Per germline, CDR1 SGHTA and CDR2 FQGNSA. This CDR3 comprises 15 residues. The ends were cut back, 1 base at V and 1 base at J, with 9 bases in the middle. The CDR3 protein is CASSLGQGRTDTQYF. The CDR3 DNA follows: TGTGCCAGCAGCTTAGGACAAGGCCGCACAGATACGCAGTATTTT.

This chain links TRBV27 with TRBJ1-2, with 7 nucleotides matching TRBD1. The length of the CDR3 is 14 residues. The junction had 10 bases not matched to a gene; V was cut back by 6 bases and J by 6 bases. Germline V gene data show CDR1 as MNHEY and CDR2 as SMNVEV (reference sequence). CDR3 protein: CASRLKVTGDGYTF. Here the CDR3 DNA reads TGTGCCAGCAGACTTAAGGTCACAGGGGATGGCTACACCTTC.

The rearrangement uses TRBV5-6 and TRBJ2-5; 9 nucleotides line up with TRBD1. With 4 bases clipped from V and 4 bases from J, the junction kept 11 bases outside the gene matches. The germline V gene encodes CDR1 SGHDT and CDR2 YYEEEE. The CDR3 contains 16 residues. This CDR3 reads CASSVGGQGFGETQYF. CDR3 DNA sequence: TGTGCCAGCAGCGTCGGGGGACAGGGATTTGGAGAGACCCAGTACTTC.

The rearrangement links TRBV27 to TRBJ2-5; 7 bases fit TRBD2. The V gene's germline CDR1 is MNHEY and CDR2 SMNVEV (reference sequence). This CDR3 spans 16 amino acids. Losses at the gene ends were 2 bases for V and 7 bases for J; bases not matched to a gene: 13. The CDR3 DNA reads as TGTGCCAGCAGTTTACTAGGAGCGGGACCTGATGGGACCCAGTACTTC. It yields the protein CASSLLGAGPDGTQYF.

This clonotype was seen a single time. The V gene is TRBV6-5, the J gene TRBJ2-1; perhaps TRBD2 as D (6 bases). The length of the CDR3 is 14 residues. Germline V lookup: CDR1 MNHEY, CDR2 SVGAGI. Deletions cut 10 bases from V and 2 bases from J, with 15 bases between. CDR3 coding DNA: TGTGCCACCATGCGGGCGGGAACCTACAATGAGCAGTTCTTC. It codes for CATMRAGTYNEQFF.

This clonotype has more than one count but fewer than ten. One junction end disagrees with the germline gene, perhaps due to a read error. V usage is TRBV12-5 and J usage is TRBJ2-1; 10 nucleotides line up with TRBD2. CDR1 and CDR2 (germline): LGHNT, FRNRAP. This CDR3 spans 14 amino acids. DNA of the CDR3: TGTGCTAGTGGTTTGTCTAGCGGGAGTTCAAGATGTGTCTTC. Encoded protein: CASGLSSGSSRCVF.

This chain joins TRBV27 and TRBJ1-5; no clear D gene. The CDR3 spans 13 residues. The V end lost 6 bases, the J end lost 12 bases, and 18 bases lay between the germline ends. CDR1 is MNHEY and CDR2 is SMNVEV in the germline V gene (reference sequence). CDR3 DNA sequence: TGTGCCAGCAGCCGTCACGAGGAAGGGAGCCAGCATTTT. This codes for CASSRHEEGSQHF.

The sample holds one count of this clonotype. The chain couples TRBV7-3 to TRBJ2-3, with D perhaps matching TRBD2 (5 bases). This CDR3 contains 14 residues. V was trimmed by 5 bases and J by 2 bases, leaving 11 bases between them. Germline CDR1 and CDR2: SGHTA and FQGTGA. CDR3: CASSRRGVTDTQYF. In DNA, the CDR3 is TGTGCCAGCAGCCGACGGGGAGTCACAGATACGCAGTATTTT.

A few counts support this clonotype. The chain is built from TRBV15 and TRBJ1-1, with 7 bases aligning to TRBD1. The V segment lost 3 bases and the J segment 1 base; nucleotides outside the gene matches: 2. The CDR3 is 14 residues long. Germline assignment: CDR1 LNHNV and CDR2 YYDKDF (reference sequence). CDR3 in amino acids: CATSRGTANTEAFF. In nucleotides, the CDR3 is TGTGCCACCAGCAGGGGGACAGCGAACACTGAAGCTTTCTTT.

The chain combines TRBV7-2 with TRBJ2-3, with TRBD2 as a possible D gene (5 bases). Per the germline V gene, CDR1 is SGHTA and CDR2 is FQGNSA. The CDR3 spans 16 residues. V lost 5 bases to trimming and J lost 4 bases, with 19 bases between them. The CDR3 DNA reads TGTGCCAGCAGCCGTGCCCCTGGGCTAGCACCAGATACGCAGTATTTT. Translating it yields CASSRAPGLAPDTQYF.

The CDR3 reads CSAKKSKQGALPQDTEAFF. Here the CDR3 DNA reads TGCAGTGCCAAAAAGAGTAAACAGGGAGCGCTTCCACAAGACACTGAAGCTTTCTTT. The chain uses TRBV20-1 and TRBJ1-1; D perhaps matches TRBD1 (6 bases). With 6 bases removed from V and 3 bases from J, the gap between germline ends came to 32 bases. This CDR3 spans 19 amino acids. CDR1 and CDR2 from the germline V gene are DFQATT and SNEGSKA (reference sequence).

About this clonotype itself: At one end the junction does not follow the germline gene, possibly because of a read error. The chain couples TRBV30 to TRBJ2-7; 7 bases match TRBD2. This CDR3 has 12 residues. The V gene's germline CDR1 is GTSNPN and CDR2 SVGIG (reference sequence). This chain's CDR3 is CAWASGSCEQYF. CDR3 DNA sequence: TGTGCCTGGGCTAGCGGTTCCTGCGAGCAGTACTTC.

The rearrangement uses TRBV5-1 and TRBJ1-2; D call uncertain. V lost 4 bases and J 6 bases, leaving 22 bases between the germline ends. The germline gives CDR1 SGHRS, CDR2 YFSETQ. CDR3 size: 16 residues. The CDR3 bases are TGCGCCAGCAGCCCACCAGTGGTAGGGCAAGTCAATGGCTACACCTTC. It translates to CASSPPVVGQVNGYTF.

V usage is TRBV7-9 and J usage is TRBJ2-3; D call uncertain. CDR1 is SEHNR and CDR2 is FQNEAQ in the germline V gene (reference sequence). The CDR3 is 15 amino acids. Between the trimmed V and J ends, which lost 1 base and 2 bases, there was a span of 10 bases. For the CDR3, the DNA is TGTGCCAGCAGCTTAGAGGGCACTATCACAGATACGCAGTATTTT. Residues: CASSLEGTITDTQYF.

V and J are TRBV20-1 and TRBJ2-1; perhaps D is TRBD1 or TRBD2 (5 bases each). The length of the CDR3 is 14 residues. Germline assignment: CDR1 DFQATT and CDR2 SNEGSKA (reference sequence). V lost 2 bases to trimming and J lost 8 bases, with 16 bases between them. The CDR3 protein is CSARNPGANYEQFF. The CDR3 DNA reads TGCAGTGCTAGAAATCCCGGGGCGAACTATGAGCAGTTCTTC.

The CDR3 protein is CASSPVNGGANVLTF. CDR3 DNA: TGTGCCAGCTCACCAGTTAATGGGGGGGCCAACGTCCTGACTTTC. J is TRBJ2-6 and V is TRBV18; no reliable D call. Germline values: CDR1 KGHSH, CDR2 LQKENI. This CDR3 is built from 15 residues. The V gene lost 2 bases and the J gene lost 4 bases, with 9 bases spanning the gap.

In its sample, this clonotype was seen a few times. V gene TRBV7-9 combines with J gene TRBJ1-2; the match to TRBD1 covers 8 bases. CDR1 and CDR2 (germline): SEHNR, FQNEAQ (reference sequence). V shed 5 bases and J 7 bases; nucleotides not matched to a gene: 9. This CDR3 is 14 amino acids long. For the CDR3, the DNA is TGTGCCAGCAGCGCGGCAGGGGGCGCAGGTGGCTACACCTTC. Encoded protein: CASSAAGGAGGYTF.

The V call is TRBV7-3, the J call TRBJ2-2; D might be TRBD1 (6 bases). The CDR3 has 13 amino acids. Looked up from germline, CDR1 is SGHTA and CDR2 is FQGTGA. V lost 5 bases and J lost 6, with 10 bases in between. For the CDR3, the DNA is TGTGCCAGCAGCGCTACAGGGCCCGGGGAGCTGTTTTTT. It specifies CASSATGPGELFF.

This chain joins TRBV5-5 and TRBJ1-2, with D unclear. In germline, CDR1 is SGHKS, CDR2 YYEKEE (reference sequence). The CDR3 spans 13 residues. Trimming removed 4 bases at V and 2 bases at J, with 9 bases between. The DNA for the CDR3 is TGTGCCAGCAGCCCAAGACTAAACTATGGCTACACCTTC. Translation: CASSPRLNYGYTF.

The chain uses TRBV12-3 or TRBV12-4 and TRBJ2-3, with D tentatively TRBD2 (6 bases). This CDR3 has 15 amino acids. Trimming removed 6 bases at V and 1 base at J, with 14 bases between. The CDR3 DNA reads as TGTGCCAGCAGCCCCGGGACTCGACGCACAGATACGCAGTATTTT. Protein sequence: CASSPGTRRTDTQYF.